Listed below are T cell receptor beta chains from one sample, sequenced in a study of T cell responses to AZD1222 COVID-19 vaccine. Sequenced by immunoSEQ multiplex PCR; TCRdb stores in-frame clones only, minus some. The sample carries 77,000 or so clones, 87% recorded once. Material: peripheral blood, obtained 28 days after the second AZD1222 dose. The receptors here all came from an adult who received the AZD1222 COVID-19 vaccine. The CDR3 runs from the conserved cysteine through the conserved F or W. A D gene is named only where the DNA matches it firmly. The size entry is marked missing in some rows and otherwise reads once, few, many or a size class.

clone size	V gene	J gene	D gene	CDR3 DNA	CDR3 protein
.	TRBV7-8	TRBJ1-5	TRBD1	TGTGCCAGCAGCTACCGGACAGGGGCTTATAGCAATCAGCCCCAGCATTTT	CASSYRTGAYSNQPQHF
.	TRBV7-8	TRBJ1-5	.	TGTGCCAGCAGCTTAGGACGGGATCAGCCCCAGCATTTT	CASSLGRDQPQHF
.	TRBV4-3	TRBJ1-4	.	TGCGCCAGCAGCCAAGCAGCAGCCGCAACTAATGAAAAACTGTTTTTT	CASSQAAAATNEKLFF
.	TRBV30	TRBJ2-1	TRBD1	TGTGCCTGGAGTACCGGGACAGGGGCTCATAATGAGCAGTTCTTC	CAWSTGTGAHNEQFF
.	TRBV30	TRBJ2-1	TRBD2	TGTGCCTGGAGTGTTTCCGGGGGGGCCTACAATGAGCAGTTCTTC	CAWSVSGGAYNEQFF
once	TRBV7-9	TRBJ1-4	.	TGTGCCAGCAGCCCAAGGGGCAGATTCACAACTAATGAAAAACTGTTTTTT	CASSPRGRFTTNEKLFF
.	TRBV7-7	TRBJ2-6	TRBD1	TGTGCTAGCAGCTTGGGACAGGGAGGGTCGGGGGCCAACGTCCTGACTTTC	CASSLGQGGSGANVLTF
.	TRBV30	TRBJ1-5	.	TGTGCCTGGAGCGGGGATAGCAATCAGCCCCAGCATTTT	CAWSGDSNQPQHF
few	TRBV10-3	TRBJ1-2	.	TGTGCCATCAGTGACCGGCGGGAATACTATGGCTACACCTTC	CAISDRREYYGYTF
once	TRBV6-5	TRBJ1-1	.	TGTGCCAGCAGGCGGGACACTGAAGCTTTCTTT	CASRRDTEAFF
.	TRBV15	TRBJ2-3	.	TGTGCCACCAGCAGAGGATCCCTGGACTGGAGCACAGATACGCAGTATTTT	CATSRGSLDWSTDTQYF
.	TRBV29-1	TRBJ2-5	.	TGCAGCGTTAGGTCAGATCAAGAGACCCAGTACTTC	CSVRSDQETQYF
.	TRBV10-3	TRBJ1-6	TRBD1	TGTGCCATCAGGCCGGGACAGGGGGATAATTCACCCCTCCACTTT	CAIRPGQGDNSPLHF
few	TRBV30	TRBJ1-1	.	TGTGCCTGGAGTTTCCATAACACTGAAGCTTTCTTT	CAWSFHNTEAFF
once	TRBV3-1/TRBV3-2	TRBJ2-7	TRBD1	TGTGCCAGCAGCCAAGCACAAGGCGGGACAGGGGGGTACGAGCAGTACTTC	CASSQAQGGTGGYEQYF
.	TRBV13	TRBJ2-2	.	TGTGCCAGCAGCTCCCTGATGGGACTTACGAAGAGTATCACCGGGGAGCTGTTTTTT	CASSSLMGLTKSITGELFF
few	TRBV18	TRBJ1-1	.	TGTGCCAGCTCACCAGGGACCGTCGGGACTGAAGCTTTCTTT	CASSPGTVGTEAFF
once	TRBV6-1	TRBJ2-7	.	TGTGCCAGCAGTGATACCCCCTACGAGCAGTACTTC	CASSDTPYEQYF
.	TRBV7-2	TRBJ2-1	TRBD2	TGTGCCAGCAGAGAAAGCGGGGGGTCCTACAATGAGCAGTTCTTC	CASRESGGSYNEQFF
.	TRBV7-9	TRBJ2-1	.	TGTGCCAGCAGCGGAGGCCGGGGTGAGCAGTTCTTC	CASSGGRGEQFF
once	TRBV5-8	TRBJ2-1	.	TGTGCCAGCAGCCGCCGGACAGTTGACAATGAGCAGTTCTTC	CASSRRTVDNEQFF
.	TRBV3-1/TRBV3-2	TRBJ1-5	.	TGTGCCAGCAGCCAAGACAGGAACAATCAGCCCCAGCATTTT	CASSQDRNNQPQHF
.	TRBV6-5	TRBJ1-1	.	TGTGCCAGCAGCCCGGGGGGGGAGCCCACTGAAGCTTTCTTT	CASSPGGEPTEAFF
.	TRBV7-2	TRBJ2-2	.	TGTGCCAGCAGCTTAGGCAAGAACACCGGGGAGCTGTTTTTT	CASSLGKNTGELFF
.	TRBV28	TRBJ1-4	.	TGTGCCAGCAGTCTGTTCGGAGGGGGACTGTTTTTT	CASSLFGGGLFF
.	TRBV7-2	TRBJ1-5	TRBD1	TGTGCCAGCAGCCCCCGGACAGGGAGCAATCAGCCCCAGCATTTT	CASSPRTGSNQPQHF
.	TRBV15	TRBJ1-1	TRBD1	TGTGCCACCAGCAGAGGGGACAGTTACAACACTGAAGCTTTCTTT	CATSRGDSYNTEAFF
.	TRBV3-1/TRBV3-2	TRBJ2-3	.	TGTGCCAGCAGCCAAGGAGGGAGCACAGATACGCAGTATTTT	CASSQGGSTDTQYF
.	TRBV11-3	TRBJ2-7	.	TGTGCCAGCAGCTTAGGCCCACTCCAGGCAGGATACGAGCAGTACTTC	CASSLGPLQAGYEQYF
few	TRBV18	TRBJ1-1	TRBD1	TGTGCCAGCTCACCACTCGGTCCGGGACAGAGGGCGGACACTGAAGCTTTCTTT	CASSPLGPGQRADTEAFF
once	TRBV5-5	TRBJ2-7	.	TGTGCCAGCAGCCTCCGGGACGGTTCCTACGAGCAGTACTTC	CASSLRDGSYEQYF
.	TRBV12-5	TRBJ2-5	.	TGTGCTAGTGGCTCCGAAAAGACCCAGTACTTC	CASGSEKTQYF
.	TRBV5-1	TRBJ1-1	.	TGCGCCAGCAGCTTGGCCGGCTTGACACTAGAGAACACTGAAGCTTTCTTT	CASSLAGLTLENTEAFF
once	TRBV7-2	TRBJ1-2	.	TGTGCCAGCAGCTTGGCAGGGCGACTGAATGGCTACACCTTC	CASSLAGRLNGYTF
.	TRBV6-2/TRBV6-3	TRBJ2-7	TRBD2	TGTGCCAGCAGCCAAGCGGGGGGCCTCTTCTACGAGCAGTACTTC	CASSQAGGLFYEQYF
.	TRBV11-2	TRBJ2-2	TRBD1	TGTGCCAGCAGCCGGGGACAGACGACCGGGGAGCTGTTTTTT	CASSRGQTTGELFF